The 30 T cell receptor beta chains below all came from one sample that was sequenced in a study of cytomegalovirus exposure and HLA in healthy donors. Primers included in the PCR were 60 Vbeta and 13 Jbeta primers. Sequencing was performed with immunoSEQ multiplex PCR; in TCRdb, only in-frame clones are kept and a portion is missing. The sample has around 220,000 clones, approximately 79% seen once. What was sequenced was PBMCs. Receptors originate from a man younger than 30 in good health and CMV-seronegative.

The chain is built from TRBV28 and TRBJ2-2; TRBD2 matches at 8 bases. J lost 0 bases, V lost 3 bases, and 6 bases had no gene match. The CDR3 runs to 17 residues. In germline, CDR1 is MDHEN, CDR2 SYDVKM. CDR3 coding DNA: TGTGCCAGCAGTTTCTTTCGACTAGCGACGAACACCGGGGAGCTGTTTTTT. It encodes CASSFFRLATNTGELFF.

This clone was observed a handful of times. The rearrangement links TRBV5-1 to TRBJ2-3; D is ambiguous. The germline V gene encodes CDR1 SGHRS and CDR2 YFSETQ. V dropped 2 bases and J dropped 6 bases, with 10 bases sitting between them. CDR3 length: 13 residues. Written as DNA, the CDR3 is TGCGCCAGCAGCTTCGGAGATATTGATACGCAGTATTTT. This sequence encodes CASSFGDIDTQYF.

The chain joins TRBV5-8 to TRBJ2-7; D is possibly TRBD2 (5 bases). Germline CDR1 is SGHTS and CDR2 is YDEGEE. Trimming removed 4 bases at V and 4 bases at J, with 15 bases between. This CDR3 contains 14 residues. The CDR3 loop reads CASSPGYVEYEQYF. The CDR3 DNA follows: TGTGCCAGCAGCCCGGGATATGTGGAGTACGAGCAGTACTTC.

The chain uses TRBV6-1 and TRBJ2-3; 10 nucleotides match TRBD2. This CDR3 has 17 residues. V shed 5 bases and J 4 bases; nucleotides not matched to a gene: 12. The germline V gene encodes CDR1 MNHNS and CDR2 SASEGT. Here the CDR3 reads CASSKEPSGGASDTQYF. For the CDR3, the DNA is TGTGCCAGCAGTAAAGAACCGAGCGGGGGGGCTTCAGATACGCAGTATTTT.

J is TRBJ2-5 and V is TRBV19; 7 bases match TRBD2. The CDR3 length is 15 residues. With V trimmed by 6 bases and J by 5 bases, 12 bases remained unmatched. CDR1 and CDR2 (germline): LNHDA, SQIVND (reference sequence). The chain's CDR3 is CASRGGSGMGETQYF. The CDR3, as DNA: TGTGCCAGTAGGGGTGGGAGCGGGATGGGGGAGACCCAGTACTTC.

In DNA, the CDR3 is TGTGCCAGCAGTTTAGTCAAGACAGGGGCCTATGGCTACACCTTC. Its translation: CASSLVKTGAYGYTF. The chain links TRBV28 to TRBJ1-2, with 8 bases aligning to TRBD1. In germline, CDR1 is MDHEN, CDR2 SYDVKM. With 2 bases clipped from V and 4 bases from J, the junction kept 6 bases outside the gene matches. The CDR3 has 15 amino acids.

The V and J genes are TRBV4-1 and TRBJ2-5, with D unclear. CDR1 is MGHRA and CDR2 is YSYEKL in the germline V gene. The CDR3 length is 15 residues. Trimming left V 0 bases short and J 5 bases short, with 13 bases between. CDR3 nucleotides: TGCGCCAGCAGCCAAGATGAGTTGTCTTGGGAGACCCAGTACTTC. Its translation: CASSQDELSWETQYF.

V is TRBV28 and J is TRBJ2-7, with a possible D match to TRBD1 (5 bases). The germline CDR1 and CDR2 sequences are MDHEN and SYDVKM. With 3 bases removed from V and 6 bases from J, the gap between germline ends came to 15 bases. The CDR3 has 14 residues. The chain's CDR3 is CASSLGRANGEQYF. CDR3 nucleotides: TGTGCCAGCAGTTTGGGCAGGGCGAATGGCGAGCAGTACTTC.

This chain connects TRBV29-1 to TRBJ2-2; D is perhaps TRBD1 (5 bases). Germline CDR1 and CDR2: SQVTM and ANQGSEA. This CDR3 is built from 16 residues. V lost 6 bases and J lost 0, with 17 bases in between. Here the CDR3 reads CSVESRARANTGELFF. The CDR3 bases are TGCAGCGTCGAAAGCAGGGCCCGAGCGAACACCGGGGAGCTGTTTTTT.

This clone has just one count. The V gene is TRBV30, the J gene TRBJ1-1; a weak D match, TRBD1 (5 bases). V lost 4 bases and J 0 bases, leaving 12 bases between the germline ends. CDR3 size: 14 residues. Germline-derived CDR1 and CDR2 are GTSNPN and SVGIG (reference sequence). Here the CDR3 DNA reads TGTGCCTGGATCGCGGGACGGATGAACACTGAAGCTTTCTTT. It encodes CAWIAGRMNTEAFF.

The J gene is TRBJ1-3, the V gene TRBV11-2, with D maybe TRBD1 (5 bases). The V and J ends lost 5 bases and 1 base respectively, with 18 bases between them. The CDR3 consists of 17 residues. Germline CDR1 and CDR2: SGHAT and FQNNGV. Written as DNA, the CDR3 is TGTGCCAGCAGCCTCAGTGGAGCCGGGGGGTCTGGAAACACCATATATTTT. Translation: CASSLSGAGGSGNTIYF.

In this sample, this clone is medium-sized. CDR3 nucleotides: TGTGCCAGCAGTTACTCGCTGCCCCGGACAGTCTACGAGCAGTACTTC. Translation gives CASSYSLPRTVYEQYF. The chain recombines TRBV6-5 with TRBJ2-7; D is possibly TRBD1 (6 bases). The V gene's germline CDR1 is MNHEY and CDR2 SVGAGI. With 0 bases removed from V and 3 bases from J, the gap between germline ends came to 15 bases. This CDR3 region has 16 residues.

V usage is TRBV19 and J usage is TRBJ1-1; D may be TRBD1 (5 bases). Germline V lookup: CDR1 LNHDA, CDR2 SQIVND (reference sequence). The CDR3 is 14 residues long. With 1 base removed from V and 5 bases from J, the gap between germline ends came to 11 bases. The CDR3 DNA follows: TGTGCCAGTAGTATAGTCCCGGGGGAAACTGAAGCTTTCTTT. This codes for CASSIVPGETEAFF.

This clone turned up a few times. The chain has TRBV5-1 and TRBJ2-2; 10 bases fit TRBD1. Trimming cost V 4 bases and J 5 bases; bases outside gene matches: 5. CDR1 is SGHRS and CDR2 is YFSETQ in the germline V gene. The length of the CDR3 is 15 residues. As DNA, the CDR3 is TGCGCCAGCAGCCGGGACAGGGGAGGAACCGGGGAGCTGTTTTTT. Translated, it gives CASSRDRGGTGELFF. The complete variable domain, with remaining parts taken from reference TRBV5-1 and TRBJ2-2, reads KAGVTQTPRYLIKTRGQQVTLSCSPISGHRSVSWYQQTPGQGLQFLFEYFSETQRNKGNFPGRFSGRQFSNSRSEMNVSTLELGDSALYLCASSRDRGGTGELFFGEGSRLTVL.

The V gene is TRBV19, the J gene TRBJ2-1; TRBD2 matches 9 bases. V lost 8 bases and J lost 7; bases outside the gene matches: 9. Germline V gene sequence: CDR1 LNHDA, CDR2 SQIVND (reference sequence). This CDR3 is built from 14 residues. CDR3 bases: TGTGCCAGTGCCCTTGGGACTAGCCGAAATGAGCAGTTCTTC. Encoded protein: CASALGTSRNEQFF.

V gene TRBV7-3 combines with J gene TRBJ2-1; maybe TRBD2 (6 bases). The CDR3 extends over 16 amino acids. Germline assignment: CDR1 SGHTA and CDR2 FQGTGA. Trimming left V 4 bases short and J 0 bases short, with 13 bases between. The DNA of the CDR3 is TGTGCCAGCAGCTGGGGTGGGGGGAGCTCCTACAATGAGCAGTTCTTC. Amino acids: CASSWGGGSSYNEQFF.

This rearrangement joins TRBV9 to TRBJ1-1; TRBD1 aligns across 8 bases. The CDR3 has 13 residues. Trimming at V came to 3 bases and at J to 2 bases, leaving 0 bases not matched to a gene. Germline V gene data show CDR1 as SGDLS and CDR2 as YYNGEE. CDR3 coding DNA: TGTGCCAGCAGCGCAGGGGGCAACACTGAAGCTTTCTTT. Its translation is CASSAGGNTEAFF. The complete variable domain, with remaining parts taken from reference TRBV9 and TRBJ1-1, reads DSGVTQTPKHLITATGQRVTLRCSPRSGDLSVYWYQQSLDQGLQFLIQYYNGEERAKGNILERFSAQQFPDLHSELNLSSLELGDSALYFCASSAGGNTEAFFGQGTRLTVV.

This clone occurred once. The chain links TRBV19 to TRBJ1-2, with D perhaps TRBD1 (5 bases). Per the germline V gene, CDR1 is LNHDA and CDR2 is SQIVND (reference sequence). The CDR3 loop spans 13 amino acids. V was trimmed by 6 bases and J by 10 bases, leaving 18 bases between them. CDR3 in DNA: TGTGCCAGTAGCCCGTTAGGGGTTCCGTTCTACACCTTC. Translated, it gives CASSPLGVPFYTF.

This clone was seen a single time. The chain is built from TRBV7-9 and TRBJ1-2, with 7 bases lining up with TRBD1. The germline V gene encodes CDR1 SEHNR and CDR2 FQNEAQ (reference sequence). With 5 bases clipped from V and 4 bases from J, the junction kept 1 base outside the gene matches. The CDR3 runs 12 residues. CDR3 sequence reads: CASSPGGYGYTF. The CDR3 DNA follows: TGTGCCAGCAGCCCAGGGGGCTATGGCTACACCTTC.

The CDR3 DNA reads TGTGCCAGCAGCTTAGCCCTGGGCGCCTACGAGCAGTACTTC. This sequence encodes CASSLALGAYEQYF. The chain has TRBV7-2 and TRBJ2-7; the D is unclear. The CDR3 is 14 amino acids. V dropped 0 bases and J dropped 2 bases, with 8 bases sitting between them. Germline lookup yields CDR1 SGHTA and CDR2 FQGNSA.

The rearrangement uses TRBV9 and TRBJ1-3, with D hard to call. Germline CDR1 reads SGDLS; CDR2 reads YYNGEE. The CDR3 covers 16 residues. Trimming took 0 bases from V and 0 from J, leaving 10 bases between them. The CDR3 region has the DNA TGTGCCAGCAGCGTAGGGCCGCAGCGCTCTGGAAACACCATATATTTT. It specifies CASSVGPQRSGNTIYF.

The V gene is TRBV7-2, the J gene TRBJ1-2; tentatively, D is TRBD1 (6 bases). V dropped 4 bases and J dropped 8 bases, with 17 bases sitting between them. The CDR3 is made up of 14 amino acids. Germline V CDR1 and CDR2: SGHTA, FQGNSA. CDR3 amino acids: CASSSGSAGVGYTF. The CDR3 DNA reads TGTGCCAGCAGCTCCGGATCGGCAGGGGTAGGCTACACCTTC.

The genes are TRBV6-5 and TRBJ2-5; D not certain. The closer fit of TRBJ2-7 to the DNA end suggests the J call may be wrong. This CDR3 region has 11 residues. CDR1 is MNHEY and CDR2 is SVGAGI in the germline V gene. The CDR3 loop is CASIDGYEQYF. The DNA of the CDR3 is TGTGCCAGCATCGACGGGTACGAGCAGTACTTC.

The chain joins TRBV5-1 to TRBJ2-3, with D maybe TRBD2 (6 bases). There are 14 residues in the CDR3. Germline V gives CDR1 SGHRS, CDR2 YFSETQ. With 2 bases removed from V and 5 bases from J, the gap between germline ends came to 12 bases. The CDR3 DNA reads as TGCGCCAGCAGCTTTCGGCTAGCGAAAGATACGCAGTATTTT. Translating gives CASSFRLAKDTQYF.

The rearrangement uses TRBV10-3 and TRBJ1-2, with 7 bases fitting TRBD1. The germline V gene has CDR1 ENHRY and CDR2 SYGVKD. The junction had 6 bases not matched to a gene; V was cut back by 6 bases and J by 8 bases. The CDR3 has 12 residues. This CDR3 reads CAISRQGLGYTF. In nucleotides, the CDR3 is TGTGCCATCAGCAGACAGGGCTTAGGCTACACCTTC.

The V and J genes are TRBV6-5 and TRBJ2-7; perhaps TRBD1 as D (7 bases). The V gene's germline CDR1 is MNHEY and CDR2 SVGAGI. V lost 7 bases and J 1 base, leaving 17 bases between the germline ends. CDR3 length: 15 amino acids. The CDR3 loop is CASIPRQGGSYEQYF. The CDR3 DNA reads TGTGCCAGCATCCCCCGGCAGGGGGGTTCCTACGAGCAGTACTTC.

CDR3 amino acids: CASSQDPGAGASYEQYF. The DNA of the CDR3 is TGCGCCAGCAGCCAAGATCCGGGGGCGGGAGCATCCTACGAGCAGTACTTC. The chain is built from TRBV4-1 and TRBJ2-7; D is possibly TRBD2 (7 bases). The V gene's germline CDR1 is MGHRA and CDR2 YSYEKL. The CDR3 loop spans 17 amino acids. V was pared by 0 bases and J by 1 base, with 16 bases between.

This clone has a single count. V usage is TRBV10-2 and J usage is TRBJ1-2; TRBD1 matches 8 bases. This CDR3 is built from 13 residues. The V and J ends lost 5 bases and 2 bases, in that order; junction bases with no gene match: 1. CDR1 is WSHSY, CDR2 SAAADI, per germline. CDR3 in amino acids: CASSTGGNYGYTF. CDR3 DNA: TGCGCCAGCAGTACAGGGGGGAACTATGGCTACACCTTC.

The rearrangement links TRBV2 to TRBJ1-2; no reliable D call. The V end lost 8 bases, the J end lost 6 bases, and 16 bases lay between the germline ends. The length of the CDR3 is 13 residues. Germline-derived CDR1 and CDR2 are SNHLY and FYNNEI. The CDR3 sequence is CASFMDGSNGYTF. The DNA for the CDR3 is TGTGCCAGCTTTATGGATGGGAGTAATGGCTACACCTTC.

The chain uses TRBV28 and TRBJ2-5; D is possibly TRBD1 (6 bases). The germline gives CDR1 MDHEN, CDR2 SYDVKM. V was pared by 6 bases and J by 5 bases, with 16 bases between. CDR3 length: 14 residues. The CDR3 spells CASRGHQVVETQYF. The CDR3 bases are TGTGCCAGCAGGGGACATCAGGTGGTGGAGACCCAGTACTTC.